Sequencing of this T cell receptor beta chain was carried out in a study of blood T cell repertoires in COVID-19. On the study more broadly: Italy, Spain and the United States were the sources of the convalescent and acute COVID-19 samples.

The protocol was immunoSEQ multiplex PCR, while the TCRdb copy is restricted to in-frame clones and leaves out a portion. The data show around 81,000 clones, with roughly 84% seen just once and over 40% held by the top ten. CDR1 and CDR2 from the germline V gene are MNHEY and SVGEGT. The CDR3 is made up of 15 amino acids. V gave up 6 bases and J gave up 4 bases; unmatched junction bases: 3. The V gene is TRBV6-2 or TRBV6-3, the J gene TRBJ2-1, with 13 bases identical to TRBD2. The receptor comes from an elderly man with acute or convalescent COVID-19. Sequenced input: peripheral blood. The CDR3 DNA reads TGTGCCAGCAGCTCGGGACTAGCGGGATACAATGAGCAGTTCTTC. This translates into CASSSGLAGYNEQFF.